The entry below gives a single T cell receptor (beta chain) sequence along with its context. Its antigen remains unknown. The data stem from a study of cytomegalovirus exposure and HLA in healthy donors. General study results and limits: Several V segments, TRBV6-2 and TRBV6-3 among them, could not be told apart and were dropped. Clonal expansion, a later analysis showed, was greater in HLA-associated TCR beta chains than in equally common others.

PCR primers comprised 60 Vbeta and 13 Jbeta primers. Per the study methods: Among the unique TCR beta chains that a later analysis counted, about 81 million in all, 10 million to 14 million were shared. Sequencing used immunoSEQ multiplex PCR; TCRdb keeps in-frame clones, though not all of them. From that table come the V and J calls and clone size; the DNA was used to work out D and trimming. Of some 100,000 clones listed, 65% to 80% are singletons. Germline CDR1 SGHNT, CDR2 YYREEE (reference sequence). This CDR3 has 13 amino acids. Germline trimming cut 5 bases from V and 6 bases from J; bases unmatched to any gene: 7.

This sequence originates from a female donor in good health and CMV-seronegative. Source material: PBMCs. The V gene is TRBV5-4, the J gene TRBJ1-1; TRBD1 agrees at 7 bases. Here the CDR3 reads CASRKNQGAEAFF. CDR3 nucleotide sequence: TGTGCCAGCAGGAAAAACCAGGGGGCTGAAGCTTTCTTT.